This T cell receptor beta chain was captured in a study of T cell changes during pregnancy in multiple sclerosis. The protocol was immunoSEQ multiplex PCR, while the TCRdb copy is restricted to in-frame clones and leaves out a portion. This table has roughly 50,000 clones, approximately 92% appearing once. Germline V gene sequence: CDR1 GTSNPN, CDR2 SVGIG (reference sequence). The CDR3 is 14 amino acids. V shed 5 bases, J shed 7 bases, and the junction held 9 bases outside the gene matches. The gene calls are TRBV30 and TRBJ1-1; the match to TRBD1 covers 11 bases. This sequence was found in a female donor with multiple sclerosis, enrolled in a pregnancy study. The specimen was CD4+ T cells from peripheral blood mononuclear cells, collected in the third trimester of pregnancy. The CDR3 loop is CAWRTGGWYSEAFF. CDR3 DNA: TGTGCCTGGCGGACAGGGGGCTGGTATAGTGAAGCTTTCTTT.